Shown below are 31 T cell receptor beta chains from a single sample sequenced in a study of cytomegalovirus exposure and HLA in healthy donors. PCR was performed using 60 Vbeta and 13 Jbeta primers. The assay was immunoSEQ multiplex PCR, and TCRdb's table has in-frame clones only and misses some. The sample gives under 200,000 clones, 68% of which show up once; approximately 1.5% is in the top ten. Sequencing used PBMCs. The receptors were gathered from a man in his fifties or sixties in good health and CMV-seronegative.

This clone came up a few times. The V gene is TRBV7-9, the J gene TRBJ1-2; 9 bases fit TRBD1. The CDR3 runs to 14 residues. Losses at the gene ends were 1 base for V and 8 bases for J; bases not matched to a gene: 5. Germline CDR1 SEHNR, CDR2 FQNEAQ (reference sequence). The CDR3 nucleotides are TGTGCCAGCAGCTTAGGAGGGACAGGGTGGGGCTACACCTTC. Translation: CASSLGGTGWGYTF.

The chain joins TRBV28 to TRBJ2-7, with TRBD1 as a possible D gene (6 bases). The V and J ends lost 8 bases and 3 bases respectively, with 23 bases between them. Germline-derived CDR1 and CDR2 are MDHEN and SYDVKM. This CDR3 is 16 amino acids long. The CDR3 is CASRVLGTLRGYEQYF. CDR3 bases: TGTGCCAGCCGCGTCTTGGGGACCCTCAGGGGCTACGAGCAGTACTTC.

The V call is TRBV4-1, the J call TRBJ2-2, with D unresolved. V was pared by 0 bases and J by 4 bases, with 9 bases between. This CDR3 has 15 residues. Per the germline V gene, CDR1 is MGHRA and CDR2 is YSYEKL. The CDR3 sequence is CASSQDLGSTGELFF. The CDR3, as DNA: TGCGCCAGCAGCCAAGATCTGGGCAGCACCGGGGAGCTGTTTTTT.

In its sample, this clone was seen a few times. The same CDR3 arises from other DNA sequences in this sample as well. V gene TRBV5-1 combines with J gene TRBJ1-1, with 7 bases that match TRBD1. J was trimmed by 5 bases and V by 0 bases; bases with no gene match: 4. Per germline, CDR1 SGHRS and CDR2 YFSETQ. CDR3 length: 14 residues. This CDR3 reads CASSLEGASTEAFF. CDR3 sequence (DNA): TGCGCCAGCAGCTTGGAGGGGGCGTCGACTGAAGCTTTCTTT.

The chain employs TRBV5-1 and TRBJ2-1; 9 nucleotides align to TRBD2. The CDR3 spans 15 residues. Germline-derived CDR1 and CDR2 are SGHRS and YFSETQ. V dropped 3 bases and J dropped 9; count of bases not matched to a gene: 10. The CDR3 spells CASSSRGGFRVEQFF. The CDR3 DNA sequence: TGCGCCAGCAGCTCGCGGGGGGGCTTTAGGGTTGAGCAGTTCTTC. The variable domain in full, completed from reference TRBV5-1 and TRBJ2-1, reads KAGVTQTPRYLIKTRGQQVTLSCSPISGHRSVSWYQQTPGQGLQFLFEYFSETQRNKGNFPGRFSGRQFSNSRSEMNVSTLELGDSALYLCASSSRGGFRVEQFFGPGTRLTVL.

This clone occurred a few times. The V gene is TRBV29-1, the J gene TRBJ2-5; TRBD1 is a possible D gene (6 bases). The CDR3 totals 12 residues. V lost 7 bases and J 4 bases, leaving 13 bases between the germline ends. CDR1 is SQVTM and CDR2 is ANQGSEA in the germline V gene. CDR3 sequence (DNA): TGCAGCGCCGGTACAGGGTCAGAGACCCAGTACTTC. It yields the protein CSAGTGSETQYF.

This clone has a handful of counts. The J gene is TRBJ1-2, the V gene TRBV5-6; 8 bases line up with TRBD1. Looked up from germline, CDR1 is SGHDT and CDR2 is YYEEEE. The ends lost 4 bases at V and 4 bases at J; junction bases unmatched: 9. The CDR3 totals 15 residues. CDR3 nucleotides: TGTGCCAGCAGCAGTAGCAGGGGGCGAGGCTATGGCTACACCTTC. This codes for CASSSSRGRGYGYTF.

The chain uses TRBV11-2 and TRBJ2-7; possible D gene TRBD2, 5 bases. V dropped 1 base and J dropped 6 bases, with 7 bases sitting between them. CDR1 is SGHAT, CDR2 FQNNGV, per germline. This CDR3 is 12 amino acids long. The CDR3: CASSLVGSEQYF. The CDR3 nucleotides read TGTGCCAGCAGCTTAGTGGGGAGCGAGCAGTACTTC.

This clone was picked up a small number of times. The J gene is TRBJ2-7, the V gene TRBV5-1, with 7 bases matching TRBD1. V trimming: 2 bases; J trimming: 0 bases; junction bases outside the gene matches: 5. CDR1 and CDR2 (germline): SGHRS, YFSETQ. The CDR3 has 15 residues. The CDR3: CASSLGGASSYEQYF. The DNA of the CDR3 is TGCGCCAGCAGCTTAGGGGGCGCGAGCTCCTACGAGCAGTACTTC.

The J gene is TRBJ2-3, the V gene TRBV21-1; no check of the table's D call, TRBD1, against the DNA was made. TRBV21-1 represents a pseudogene. The CDR3 is 16 residues long. CDR3 sequence: CASSKRGTGSPDTQYF. The CDR3 DNA sequence: TGTGCCAGCAGCAAACGAGGGACAGGGTCCCCAGATACGCAGTATTTT.

J is TRBJ2-5 and V is TRBV2; TRBD1 agrees at 11 bases. V was pared by 8 bases and J by 5 bases, with 4 bases of the junction left unmatched. The germline gives CDR1 SNHLY, CDR2 FYNNEI. CDR3 size: 13 residues. The chain's CDR3 is CASGTGGVETQYF. CDR3 DNA: TGTGCCAGCGGGACAGGGGGTGTGGAGACCCAGTACTTC.

This chain links TRBV18 with TRBJ1-2, with 9 bases matching TRBD1. Trimming at V came to 0 bases and at J to 7 bases, leaving 18 bases not matched to a gene. Per germline, CDR1 KGHSH and CDR2 LQKENI. The CDR3 extends over 19 amino acids. The CDR3 DNA reads as TGTGCCAGCTCACCACCGTCCCTTACTCCCGGGACAGGGATCTCTGGCTACACCTTC. Its translation is CASSPPSLTPGTGISGYTF.

CDR3 in amino acids: CASSEDRGNTGELFF. Here the CDR3 DNA reads TGTGCCAGCAGTGAGGACAGGGGGAATACCGGGGAGCTGTTTTTT. The chain combines TRBV6-4 with TRBJ2-2, with 10 bases lining up with TRBD1. CDR3 length equals 15 residues. The ends lost 3 bases at V and 5 bases at J; junction bases unmatched: 3. The V gene's germline CDR1 is MRHNA and CDR2 SNTAGT.

This chain links TRBV27 with TRBJ2-5; 12 bases are a match to TRBD2. Germline CDR1 reads MNHEY; CDR2 reads SMNVEV (reference sequence). V dropped 6 bases and J dropped 5; count of bases not matched to a gene: 10. The CDR3 totals 16 residues. Written as DNA, the CDR3 is TGTGCCAGCAGCGGGCTTCTAGCGGGGGGGCGGGAGACCCAGTACTTC. Translated, it gives CASSGLLAGGRETQYF.

This clone was seen only a few times. The CDR3 DNA is TGCGCCAGCAGCTTGGAGACTAGCGGGACAGATACGCAGTATTTT. This sequence encodes CASSLETSGTDTQYF. The gene calls are TRBV5-1 and TRBJ2-3; TRBD2 aligns across 10 bases. V shed 0 bases, J shed 3 bases, and the junction held 1 base outside the gene matches. CDR1 SGHRS and CDR2 YFSETQ come from the germline V gene. The CDR3 has 15 amino acids.

This sequence joins TRBV6-1 and TRBJ2-1; 13 bases are a match to TRBD2. This CDR3 has 16 amino acids. Looked up from germline, CDR1 is MNHNS and CDR2 is SASEGT. V was clipped by 2 bases and J by 8 bases; unmatched bases: 6. CDR3 sequence (DNA): TGTGCCAGCAGTGAAACTAGCGGGGGGGCCTATCATGAGCAGTTCTTC. This sequence encodes CASSETSGGAYHEQFF.

The rearrangement uses TRBV9 and TRBJ2-5; 8 bases map to TRBD2. The CDR3 contains 17 residues. J gave up 2 bases and V 0 bases, and 9 bases lay outside the gene matches. Per the germline V gene, CDR1 is SGDLS and CDR2 is YYNGEE. The CDR3 protein is CASSVAPGGAGQETQYF. CDR3 in DNA: TGTGCCAGCAGCGTAGCTCCGGGGGGGGCCGGACAAGAGACCCAGTACTTC.

The chain employs TRBV19 and TRBJ1-2; TRBD1 matches at 10 bases. V lost 5 bases to trimming and J lost 2 bases; unmatched junction nucleotides: 11. Germline CDR1 reads LNHDA; CDR2 reads SQIVND (reference sequence). The CDR3 extends over 17 amino acids. The CDR3 DNA sequence: TGTGCCAGTAGTTCGCGGGACAGGGGCCTCGGGAACTATGGCTACACCTTC. Protein sequence: CASSSRDRGLGNYGYTF.

The rearrangement uses TRBV10-2 and TRBJ1-1; D is possibly TRBD1 (6 bases). CDR3 length: 14 residues. V lost 7 bases and J lost 0, with 12 bases in between. Germline CDR1 and CDR2: WSHSY and SAAADI. The CDR3: CASKRQGMNTEAFF. CDR3 nucleotide sequence: TGCGCCAGCAAGAGGCAGGGGATGAACACTGAAGCTTTCTTT.

This chain connects TRBV7-9 to TRBJ1-2; 7 nucleotides align to TRBD1. Germline V lookup: CDR1 SEHNR, CDR2 FQNEAQ (reference sequence). This CDR3 has 15 amino acids. V dropped 1 base and J dropped 2; count of bases not matched to a gene: 4. CDR3 in amino acids: CASSLEQGRNYGYTF. CDR3 in DNA: TGTGCCAGCAGCTTAGAACAGGGGCGGAACTATGGCTACACCTTC.

The J gene is TRBJ2-7, the V gene TRBV5-1, with 7 bases matching TRBD1. Germline V lookup: CDR1 SGHRS, CDR2 YFSETQ. The CDR3 sequence is 14 residues long. The V and J ends lost 0 bases and 4 bases, in that order; junction bases with no gene match: 4. CDR3 in DNA: TGCGCCAGCAGCTTGGGGGACAGCCGTTACGAGCAGTACTTC. This sequence encodes CASSLGDSRYEQYF.

This chain connects TRBV7-9 to TRBJ1-1, with a weak D call TRBD1 (6 bases). Trimming removed 5 bases at V and 13 bases at J, with 20 bases between. CDR3 length equals 13 residues. CDR1 is SEHNR, CDR2 FQNEAQ, per germline (reference sequence). The CDR3 DNA follows: TGTGCCAGCAGCCCACCGGGACACCAAAAGGTTTTCTTT. It encodes CASSPPGHQKVFF.

This sequence joins TRBV11-2 and TRBJ2-1; weak D call: TRBD1 (6 bases). The CDR3 extends over 15 amino acids. The V end was cut by 5 bases, the J end by 0 bases, with 11 bases between. Looked up from germline, CDR1 is SGHAT and CDR2 is FQNNGV. In DNA, the CDR3 is TGTGCCAGCAGCGTCGGACAGAGCTCCTACAATGAGCAGTTCTTC. Translation: CASSVGQSSYNEQFF.

About this clone itself: At one boundary the junction diverges from the germline segment, which might be a read error. This chain connects TRBV4-1 to TRBJ2-7, with D possibly being TRBD1 (7 bases). This CDR3 region has 14 residues. Germline loops: CDR1 MGHRA, CDR2 YSYEKL. Here the CDR3 DNA reads TGCGCCAGCAGTCAAGGGGGCAGGGGGGACGAGCAGTACTTC. This codes for CASSQGGRGDEQYF.

The CDR3, as DNA: TGCGCCAGCAGCTTGGGGGACAGCCCTAAAGAGACCCAGTACTTC. Residues: CASSLGDSPKETQYF. This chain links TRBV5-1 with TRBJ2-5, with TRBD1 identical over 7 bases. Per the germline V gene, CDR1 is SGHRS and CDR2 is YFSETQ. V was clipped by 0 bases and J by 3 bases; unmatched bases: 5. The CDR3 consists of 15 residues.

The table lists this clone with a few counts. The chain combines TRBV13 with TRBJ2-3, with 7 bases lining up with TRBD1. The CDR3 length is 17 residues. V shed 5 bases, J shed 0 bases, and the junction held 11 bases outside the gene matches. Germline CDR1 reads PRHDT; CDR2 reads FYEKMQ (reference sequence). This CDR3 is CASSLLVWGQSTDTQYF. The DNA for the CDR3 is TGTGCCAGCAGCCTATTAGTCTGGGGACAGAGCACAGATACGCAGTATTTT.

CDR3 coding DNA: TGTGCCAGCAGAGACAGGCCTCGCGGGGAGCTGTTTTTT. The encoded protein is CASRDRPRGELFF. The chain is built from TRBV5-6 and TRBJ2-2; weak D call: TRBD1 (6 bases). This CDR3 is built from 13 residues. Trimming shortened V by 5 bases and J by 7 bases, and 12 bases separated the two germline ends. The germline V gene has CDR1 SGHDT and CDR2 YYEEEE.

This clone occurred a few times. The chain joins TRBV6-5 to TRBJ2-7; the match to TRBD1 covers 8 bases. The germline V gene encodes CDR1 MNHEY and CDR2 SVGAGI. CDR3 size: 15 residues. V shed 6 bases and J 2 bases; nucleotides not matched to a gene: 9. The CDR3 is CASSRTGTGPYEQYF. CDR3 DNA: TGTGCCAGCAGCCGAACCGGGACAGGTCCCTACGAGCAGTACTTC.

The V call is TRBV7-9, the J call TRBJ2-5, with D hard to call. Trimming removed 5 bases at V and 0 bases at J, with 7 bases between. CDR1 is SEHNR, CDR2 FQNEAQ, per germline (reference sequence). The CDR3 contains 13 residues. In nucleotides, the CDR3 is TGTGCCAGCAGCGATGACAACCAAGAGACCCAGTACTTC. Its translation is CASSDDNQETQYF.

The chain is built from TRBV29-1 and TRBJ2-5; TRBD1 might be the D (6 bases). The germline gives CDR1 SQVTM, CDR2 ANQGSEA. CDR3 length equals 14 residues. V dropped 3 bases and J dropped 5 bases, with 16 bases sitting between them. CDR3 in amino acids: CSVDPGDQGETQYF. CDR3 in DNA: TGCAGCGTTGACCCGGGCGACCAGGGGGAGACCCAGTACTTC.

V is TRBV19 and J is TRBJ1-4; D gene ambiguous. CDR3 length equals 14 residues. The V and J ends lost 7 bases and 5 bases respectively, with 14 bases between them. Looked up from germline, CDR1 is LNHDA and CDR2 is SQIVND (reference sequence). CDR3 sequence: CASTSPGANEKLFF. DNA for the CDR3: TGTGCCAGTACCTCACCGGGAGCCAATGAAAAACTGTTTTTT.